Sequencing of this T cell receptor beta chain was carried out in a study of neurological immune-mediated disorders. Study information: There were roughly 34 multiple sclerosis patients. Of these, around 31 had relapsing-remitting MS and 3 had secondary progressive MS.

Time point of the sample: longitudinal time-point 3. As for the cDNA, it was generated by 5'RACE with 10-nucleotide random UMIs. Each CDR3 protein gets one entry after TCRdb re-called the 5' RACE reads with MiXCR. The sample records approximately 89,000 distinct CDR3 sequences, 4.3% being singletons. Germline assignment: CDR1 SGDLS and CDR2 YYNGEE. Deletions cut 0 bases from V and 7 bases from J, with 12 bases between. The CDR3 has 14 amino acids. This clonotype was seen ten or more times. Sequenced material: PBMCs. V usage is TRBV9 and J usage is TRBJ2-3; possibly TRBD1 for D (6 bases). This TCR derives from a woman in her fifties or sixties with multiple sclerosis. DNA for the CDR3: TGTGCCAGCAGCGTAGCCGCCGGACAGAATACGCAGTATTTT. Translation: CASSVAAGQNTQYF. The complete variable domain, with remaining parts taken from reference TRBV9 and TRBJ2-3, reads DSGVTQTPKHLITATGQRVTLRCSPRSGDLSVYWYQQSLDQGLQFLIQYYNGEERAKGNILERFSAQQFPDLHSELNLSSLELGDSALYFCASSVAAGQNTQYFGPGTRLTVL.